This TCR beta chain was found in a study of cytomegalovirus exposure and HLA in healthy donors. Findings of the study overall: Among TCR beta chains, those listed as cytomegalovirus-associated numbered more than 150. Previous analysis showed most TCR beta V segments were productive about 87% or about 30% of the time. CMV serostatus was the sole immune exposure information available.

Turning to this clone: Its antigen is unidentified.

The V and J ends lost 2 bases and 1 base respectively, with 12 bases between them. The length of the CDR3 is 15 residues. The germline V gene has CDR1 MGHRA and CDR2 YSYEKL. In the PCR, 60 Vbeta and 13 Jbeta primers were used. Under the authors' procedure: The authors later counted some 76 million unique TCR beta chains, 9.5 million to 13 million of them shared. Generated by immunoSEQ multiplex PCR, the TCRdb table keeps only in-frame clones and is missing some. V and J calls and clone size come straight from that table; D and trimming were deduced from the DNA. This table holds 150,000 to 200,000 clones, over 80% found once.

The V gene is TRBV4-1, the J gene TRBJ2-7; weak D call: TRBD1 (5 bases). The sequenced material came from PBMCs. The sequence was collected from a woman younger than 35 in good health and CMV-seronegative. The CDR3 region has the DNA TGCGCCAGCAGCCAATATACAGGCTCGTCCTACGAGCAGTACTTC. This translates into CASSQYTGSSYEQYF.